The source of this T cell receptor (beta chain) is a study of long-term antiretroviral therapy in people with HIV. By sample share, this clone is medium-sized. Researchers secured at least one pre-ART and at least two post-ART PBMC samples from each donor. The germline V gene has CDR1 LNHNV and CDR2 YYDKDF (reference sequence). The CDR3 spans 16 residues. J gave up 4 bases and V 0 bases, and 5 bases lay outside the gene matches. The assay, immunoSEQ v3.0, was run at survey level. Sequenced by immunoSEQ multiplex PCR; TCRdb stores in-frame clones only, minus some. Altogether fewer than 20,000 clones are present, roughly 86% being singletons, with the ten largest covering about 10%.

The source is a man aged 35-49 years with HIV. The V gene is TRBV15, the J gene TRBJ2-3; 9 bases align to TRBD1. Sequencing was performed on unsorted PBMCs, taken 0.5 years after starting antiretroviral therapy. The CDR3 DNA follows: TGTGCCACCAGCAGAGATAAAGGGACAGGGTCAGATACGCAGTATTTT. Translating gives CATSRDKGTGSDTQYF.